The sequence of this T cell receptor (beta chain) was determined in a study of T cell responses to AZD1222 COVID-19 vaccine. Study-level points and caveats: Scientists sampled the repertoires only once the peak T cell response had passed.

The CDR3 spans 15 residues. Trimming shortened V by 5 bases and J by 0 bases, and 12 bases separated the two germline ends. Germline assignment: CDR1 SGHRS and CDR2 YFSETQ. Remarks on this clone: The antigen is undetermined.

Profiled with immunoSEQ multiplex PCR; TCRdb holds only in-frame clones, not every one. The sample consists of about 110,000 clones, around 92% of them appearing once. The chain joins TRBV5-1 to TRBJ2-1, with D perhaps TRBD1 or TRBD2 (5 bases each). The TCR sequence derives from an adult in good health. Here the sequenced sample was peripheral blood, taken on day 0 of AZD1222 vaccination. The CDR3 sequence is CASSLGASSYNEQFF. In nucleotides, the CDR3 is TGCGCCAGCAGTCTCGGGGCCAGCTCCTACAATGAGCAGTTCTTC.